This is a list of T cell receptor beta chains from one sample in a study of blood T cells in healthy people across ages. TCRdb re-called the 5' RACE reads with MiXCR, one entry per CDR3 protein. The sample has some 1,500,000 distinct CDR3 sequences; roughly two fifths are singletons. Sequenced sample: blood. These receptors were taken from a young woman in good health. Both conserved end residues are part of each CDR3. D genes are given only for firm matches. Clone size appears in some rows only: once, few, many, or a class for an expanded clone.

j_call: TRBJ2-1; d_call: TRBD2; v_call: TRBV4-3; clone_size: NA; cdr3_nt: TGCGCCAGCAGTCAAGAAGGGACTAGAGTCGTCAATGAGCAGTTCTTC; cdr3_aa: CASSQEGTRVVNEQFF
j_call: TRBJ1-2; d_call: NA; v_call: TRBV4-3; clone_size: few; cdr3_nt: TGCGCCAGCAGCCGAGCCTGGGATTTACGTAACTATGGCTACACCTTC; cdr3_aa: CASSRAWDLRNYGYTF
j_call: TRBJ2-3; d_call: TRBD2; v_call: TRBV5-1; clone_size: NA; cdr3_nt: TGCGCCAGCAGCTTGGCCCAAGCGGGAGGTACAGATACGCAGTATTTT; cdr3_aa: CASSLAQAGGTDTQYF
j_call: TRBJ2-7; d_call: NA; v_call: TRBV10-3; clone_size: few; cdr3_nt: TGTGCCATCAGTGAGAAGCCAGGGATTAAGGGGTACGAGCAGTACTTC; cdr3_aa: CAISEKPGIKGYEQYF
j_call: TRBJ2-1; d_call: TRBD2; v_call: TRBV7-2; clone_size: NA; cdr3_nt: TGTGCCAGCAGCTTTGATAGCGGGGGGCTAAATGAGCAGTTCTTC; cdr3_aa: CASSFDSGGLNEQFF
j_call: TRBJ2-7; d_call: NA; v_call: TRBV29-1; clone_size: NA; cdr3_nt: TGCAGCGTTGCGAGGGGACGCGAGCAGTACTTC; cdr3_aa: CSVARGREQYF
j_call: TRBJ1-2; d_call: NA; v_call: TRBV11-2; clone_size: NA; cdr3_nt: TGTGCCAGCAGCGCTTCAGCAAACTATGGCTATACCTTC; cdr3_aa: CASSASANYGYTF
j_call: TRBJ2-3; d_call: TRBD2; v_call: TRBV7-2; clone_size: few; cdr3_nt: TGTGCCAGCAGCTTAGGACGGGGCAGCGGGAGTGCGATAGATACGCAGTATTTT; cdr3_aa: CASSLGRGSGSAIDTQYF
j_call: TRBJ2-3; d_call: NA; v_call: TRBV24-1; clone_size: NA; cdr3_nt: TGTGCCACCAGTGATCGACAGGCCGGGAGACCAAGACAGGATACGCAGTATTTT; cdr3_aa: CATSDRQAGRPRQDTQYF
j_call: TRBJ1-4; d_call: NA; v_call: TRBV6-5; clone_size: many; cdr3_nt: TGTGCCAGCAGTTATGCAACTAATGAAAAACTGTTTTTT; cdr3_aa: CASSYATNEKLFF
j_call: TRBJ1-5; d_call: NA; v_call: TRBV7-9; clone_size: NA; cdr3_nt: TGTGCCAGCAGCTTCAAGACCGGTCAGCCCCAGCATTTT; cdr3_aa: CASSFKTGQPQHF
j_call: TRBJ2-1; d_call: TRBD2; v_call: TRBV20-1; clone_size: NA; cdr3_nt: TGCAGTGCTAGCATAGGACTAGCGGCTTACAATGAGCAGTTCTTC; cdr3_aa: CSASIGLAAYNEQFF
j_call: TRBJ2-1; d_call: NA; v_call: TRBV4-1; clone_size: NA; cdr3_nt: TGCGCCAGCAGCCAAGATCCGGGGACTCACAATGAGCAGTTCTTC; cdr3_aa: CASSQDPGTHNEQFF
j_call: TRBJ2-3; d_call: TRBD2; v_call: TRBV7-2; clone_size: many; cdr3_nt: TGTGCCAGCAGCTCGCTAGCGGGGGGTTCCACAGATACGCAGTATTTT; cdr3_aa: CASSSLAGGSTDTQYF
j_call: TRBJ1-3; d_call: NA; v_call: TRBV11-2; clone_size: NA; cdr3_nt: TGTGCCAGCAGCGTCCGTCCACGGGCAGGTGGAAACACCATATATTTT; cdr3_aa: CASSVRPRAGGNTIYF
j_call: TRBJ2-4; d_call: NA; v_call: TRBV21-1; clone_size: NA; cdr3_nt: TGTGCCAGCACGCAGGGACTTAAAGTTGTCAATTTAGCCAAAAACATTCCGTACTTC; cdr3_aa: CASTQGLKVVNLAKNIPYF
j_call: TRBJ2-5; d_call: NA; v_call: TRBV29-1; clone_size: few; cdr3_nt: TGCAGCGGGGGTCCCCAAGAGACCCAGTACTTC; cdr3_aa: CSGGPQETQYF
j_call: TRBJ2-1; d_call: NA; v_call: TRBV24-1; clone_size: NA; cdr3_nt: TGTGCCACCAGTGACCACCGGGACCAGACCTACAATGAGCAGTTCTTC; cdr3_aa: CATSDHRDQTYNEQFF
j_call: TRBJ2-3; d_call: NA; v_call: TRBV2; clone_size: NA; cdr3_nt: TGTGCCAGCAGTGAACTACCGGGAGACAAGCAGTATTTT; cdr3_aa: CASSELPGDKQYF
j_call: TRBJ2-3; d_call: TRBD2; v_call: TRBV7-2; clone_size: NA; cdr3_nt: TGTGCCAGCAGCAGAGGGACTAGCAGAAGCACAGATACGCAGTATTTT; cdr3_aa: CASSRGTSRSTDTQYF
j_call: TRBJ1-2; d_call: NA; v_call: TRBV20-1; clone_size: few; cdr3_nt: TGCAGTGCTAGGGACGACCTGGCAGTTCACTATGGCTACACCTTC; cdr3_aa: CSARDDLAVHYGYTF
j_call: TRBJ1-2; d_call: NA; v_call: TRBV20-1; clone_size: NA; cdr3_nt: TGCAGTGCGAGGAACGGGACAAGGGGTGGCTACACCTTC; cdr3_aa: CSARNGTRGGYTF
j_call: TRBJ2-5; d_call: TRBD2; v_call: TRBV6-5; clone_size: NA; cdr3_nt: TGTGCCAGCAGCCAAGTGGGGGCTAGCGGGACCGATGAGCAGTACTTC; cdr3_aa: CASSQVGASGTDEQYF
j_call: TRBJ2-6; d_call: NA; v_call: TRBV3-1; clone_size: few; cdr3_nt: TGTGCCAGCAGCCAACAGGCTGGGGCCAACGTCCTGACTTTC; cdr3_aa: CASSQQAGANVLTF
j_call: TRBJ2-2; d_call: NA; v_call: TRBV6-6; clone_size: NA; cdr3_nt: TGTGCCAGCAAAGGGGCAGGGTCGAACACCGGGGAGCTGTTTTTT; cdr3_aa: CASKGAGSNTGELFF
j_call: TRBJ1-1; d_call: NA; v_call: TRBV27; clone_size: NA; cdr3_nt: TGTGCCAGCAGTCACTACCCGACGGGGGATGAAGCTTTCTTT; cdr3_aa: CASSHYPTGDEAFF
j_call: TRBJ2-1; d_call: TRBD1; v_call: TRBV12-5; clone_size: once; cdr3_nt: TGTGCTAGTGGTTTGGGACAGGGAACCTACAATGAGCAGTTCTTC; cdr3_aa: CASGLGQGTYNEQFF
j_call: TRBJ2-1; d_call: TRBD2; v_call: TRBV10-3; clone_size: many; cdr3_nt: TGTGCCATCAGTGAGTCGAGCGGGGGAACTTACAATGAGCAGTTCTTC; cdr3_aa: CAISESSGGTYNEQFF